Below, 21 T cell receptor beta chains from the same sample are listed, as sequenced in a study of T cell changes during pregnancy in multiple sclerosis. Assay: immunoSEQ multiplex PCR; the TCRdb copy retains only in-frame clones and omits some. The data hold 13,000 to 15,000 clones, with approximately 93% observed a single time. The sample was peripheral blood, taken in the second trimester of pregnancy. These receptors were obtained from a female donor in good health, enrolled as a control in a pregnancy study.

The chain links TRBV7-8 to TRBJ2-3; 12 nucleotides match TRBD2. The germline V gene encodes CDR1 SGHVS and CDR2 FQNEAQ. V gave up 3 bases and J gave up 4 bases; unmatched junction bases: 11. The CDR3 consists of 18 residues. The CDR3 DNA follows: TGTGCCAGCAGCTTGACTAGCGGGAGATTTGAGGTGGCAGATACGCAGTATTTT. This gives the protein CASSLTSGRFEVADTQYF.

CDR3 amino acids: CASSVRQGHGYTF. DNA of the CDR3: TGTGCCAGCAGCGTGCGACAGGGGCACGGCTACACCTTC. The genes are TRBV14 and TRBJ1-2; 8 positions agree with TRBD1. The length of the CDR3 is 13 residues. V lost 5 bases and J lost 8; bases outside the gene matches: 7. From germline, CDR1 is SGHDN and CDR2 FVKESK.

This chain joins TRBV5-1 and TRBJ1-1, with D unclear. Trimming took 7 bases from V and 4 from J, leaving 11 bases between them. The germline gives CDR1 SGHRS, CDR2 YFSETQ. The CDR3 runs to 12 residues. CDR3: CASAREGTEAFF. The DNA for the CDR3 is TGCGCCAGCGCCCGGGAGGGCACTGAAGCTTTCTTT.

V gene TRBV29-1 combines with J gene TRBJ1-2; D gene ambiguous. Looked up from germline, CDR1 is SQVTM and CDR2 is ANQGSEA. V lost 0 bases and J 3 bases, leaving 5 bases between the germline ends. The CDR3 has 12 residues. CDR3 sequence: CSVEEEYYGYTF. Here the CDR3 DNA reads TGCAGCGTTGAAGAGGAGTACTATGGCTACACCTTC.

The chain combines TRBV7-9 with TRBJ1-5; a possible D gene is TRBD1 (6 bases). The germline CDR1 and CDR2 sequences are SEHNR and FQNEAQ (reference sequence). Between the trimmed V and J ends, which lost 6 bases and 7 bases, there was a span of 16 bases. The CDR3 covers 14 residues. The DNA of the CDR3 is TGTGCCAGCAGTCCGGGACAACGAGAACAGCCCCAGCATTTT. Translation gives CASSPGQREQPQHF.

The V and J genes are TRBV5-1 and TRBJ2-2; the D gene is possibly TRBD1 (6 bases). Germline V gene data show CDR1 as SGHRS and CDR2 as YFSETQ. The CDR3 extends over 14 amino acids. Trimming stripped 0 bases from V and 6 bases from J, with 9 bases between. The CDR3 nucleotides read TGCGCCAGCAGCTTGGACAGGGCGGCCGGGGAGCTGTTTTTT. Amino acid sequence: CASSLDRAAGELFF.

The genes are TRBV5-1 and TRBJ2-1; D possibly corresponds to TRBD2 (5 bases). V was trimmed by 5 bases and J by 0 bases, leaving 15 bases between them. Germline V gene sequence: CDR1 SGHRS, CDR2 YFSETQ. This CDR3 contains 16 residues. The CDR3 DNA reads as TGCGCCAGCAGACTGGAGTCGGGGAGCTCCTACAATGAGCAGTTCTTC. Translating gives CASRLESGSSYNEQFF. Full variable domain (missing parts from reference TRBV5-1 and TRBJ2-1): KAGVTQTPRYLIKTRGQQVTLSCSPISGHRSVSWYQQTPGQGLQFLFEYFSETQRNKGNFPGRFSGRQFSNSRSEMNVSTLELGDSALYLCASRLESGSSYNEQFFGPGTRLTVL.

This sequence joins TRBV5-4 and TRBJ2-5, with 11 bases that match TRBD2. CDR1 SGHNT and CDR2 YYREEE come from the germline V gene (reference sequence). The V gene end was trimmed by 1 base and the J gene end by 1 base; junction bases not matched to a gene: 3. The CDR3 length is 16 residues. The CDR3 loop is CASSLRLAGTQETQYF. The CDR3 nucleotides are TGTGCCAGCAGCTTGAGACTAGCGGGGACCCAAGAGACCCAGTACTTC.

V and J are TRBV7-9 and TRBJ2-1; 9 bases are a match to TRBD1. The germline gives CDR1 SEHNR, CDR2 FQNEAQ (reference sequence). Trimming removed 2 bases from V and 6 bases from J; junction bases left unmatched: 11. The CDR3 loop spans 17 amino acids. DNA of the CDR3: TGTGCCAGCAGCTTAACCGGGACAGGGAAGTTGGGCAATGAGCAGTTCTTC. Translated: CASSLTGTGKLGNEQFF. The full variable domain, with the rest looked up from reference TRBV7-9 and TRBJ2-1, is DTGVSQNPRHKITKRGQNVTFRCDPISEHNRLYWYRQTLGQGPEFLTYFQNEAQLEKSRLLSDRFSAERPKGSFSTLEIQRTEQGDSAMYLCASSLTGTGKLGNEQFFGPGTRLTVL.

The J gene is TRBJ2-7, the V gene TRBV2, with TRBD1 matching 7 bases. The CDR3 covers 14 residues. CDR1 is SNHLY, CDR2 FYNNEI, per germline. The trim removed 11 bases at V and 3 bases at J, leaving 13 bases unmatched. This CDR3 is CAGKGAVKGYEQYF. In DNA, the CDR3 is TGTGCCGGAAAGGGGGCCGTTAAGGGCTACGAGCAGTACTTC.

The CDR3 spells CASSAGDSPLHF. The CDR3 DNA is TGTGCCAGTAGTGCAGGGGATTCACCCCTCCACTTT. The chain combines TRBV19 with TRBJ1-6, with a weak D call TRBD1 (6 bases). V was pared by 5 bases and J by 8 bases, with 7 bases between. This CDR3 has 12 amino acids. Germline V gene lookup returns CDR1 LNHDA and CDR2 SQIVND (reference sequence).

This clone was recorded a few times. The V gene is TRBV7-9, the J gene TRBJ2-7; D might be TRBD2 (6 bases). The CDR3 covers 14 residues. Germline CDR1 SEHNR, CDR2 FQNEAQ (reference sequence). V was cut by 3 bases and J by 0 bases, with 9 bases left in between. The CDR3 DNA is TGTGCCAGCAGCTTTAGCGGTAGCTCCTACGAGCAGTACTTC. Its translation: CASSFSGSSYEQYF. The complete variable domain, with remaining parts taken from reference TRBV7-9 and TRBJ2-7, reads DTGVSQNPRHKITKRGQNVTFRCDPISEHNRLYWYRQTLGQGPEFLTYFQNEAQLEKSRLLSDRFSAERPKGSFSTLEIQRTEQGDSAMYLCASSFSGSSYEQYFGPGTRLTVT.

The genes are TRBV20-1 and TRBJ2-1; D remains unclear. The CDR3 is 11 residues long. V shed 6 bases and J shed 6 bases, with 9 bases lying between them. The V gene's germline CDR1 is DFQATT and CDR2 SNEGSKA (reference sequence). DNA of the CDR3: TGCAGTGCGCCCAAGCGCAATGAGCAGTTCTTC. This gives the protein CSAPKRNEQFF.

The CDR3: CASSYGQGAIGNTIYF. CDR3 nucleotide sequence: TGTGCCAGCAGTTACGGACAGGGGGCAATTGGAAACACCATATATTTT. The chain uses TRBV6-6 and TRBJ1-3, with 11 bases lining up with TRBD1. CDR1 is MNHNY and CDR2 is SVGAGI in the germline V gene (reference sequence). The CDR3 sequence is 16 residues long. With V trimmed by 2 bases and J by 3 bases, 3 bases remained unmatched.

The chain is built from TRBV7-9 and TRBJ2-2; 8 bases fit TRBD2. CDR3 length: 18 residues. The V segment lost 2 bases and the J segment 3 bases; nucleotides outside the gene matches: 11. Germline V gene lookup returns CDR1 SEHNR and CDR2 FQNEAQ (reference sequence). The CDR3 region has the DNA TGTGCCAGCAGCTTAAGCCCCCAAACTAGCGGACACACCGGGGAGCTGTTTTTT. It encodes CASSLSPQTSGHTGELFF.

This chain links TRBV7-2 with TRBJ2-1; TRBD2 agrees at 12 bases. CDR3 size: 16 residues. The ends lost 5 bases at V and 6 bases at J; junction bases unmatched: 8. Germline V lookup: CDR1 SGHTA, CDR2 FQGNSA. The DNA for the CDR3 is TGTGCCAGCAGCCCGCAGCTAGCGGGGGGGATCAATGAGCAGTTCTTC. Its protein product is CASSPQLAGGINEQFF.

The CDR3 spells CASVTGTGNKYEQYF. CDR3 nucleotides: TGTGCCAGCGTAACGGGGACAGGGAATAAGTACGAGCAGTACTTC. The genes are TRBV28 and TRBJ2-7, with 9 positions matching TRBD1. V lost 8 bases, J lost 4 bases, and 12 bases stayed unmatched. This CDR3 is built from 15 residues. The V gene's germline CDR1 is MDHEN and CDR2 SYDVKM.

This chain links TRBV4-1 with TRBJ2-5; 8 bases map to TRBD1. Per germline, CDR1 MGHRA and CDR2 YSYEKL. The CDR3 loop spans 17 amino acids. V dropped 4 bases and J dropped 4; count of bases not matched to a gene: 14. Here the CDR3 DNA reads TGCGCCAGCAGCCCCCGAGTGGTCGCAGGGGGCGGAGAGACCCAGTACTTC. Translation gives CASSPRVVAGGGETQYF.

This chain joins TRBV19 and TRBJ1-5; a possible D gene is TRBD1 (5 bases). The V and J ends lost 9 bases and 10 bases respectively, with 16 bases between them. CDR1 is LNHDA, CDR2 SQIVND, per germline (reference sequence). The CDR3 runs 12 residues. The CDR3 spells CASRTSAGPQHF. Written as DNA, the CDR3 is TGTGCCAGCAGGACATCAGCGGGCCCCCAGCATTTT.

The chain employs TRBV6-1 and TRBJ1-2; no definite D call. From germline, CDR1 is MNHNS and CDR2 SASEGT. The ends were cut back, 6 bases at V and 3 bases at J, with 11 bases in the middle. The CDR3 is made up of 13 amino acids. The CDR3 DNA follows: TGTGCCAGCAGGGCGGTTTTTGACTATGGCTACACCTTC. Amino acid sequence: CASRAVFDYGYTF.

CDR3 DNA: TGTGCCAGCAGCTTGCCCGGGAGGATAGATACGCAGTATTTT. It is translated as CASSLPGRIDTQYF. This rearrangement joins TRBV27 to TRBJ2-3; TRBD2 agrees at 7 bases. The germline gives CDR1 MNHEY, CDR2 SMNVEV (reference sequence). The V and J ends lost 6 bases and 5 bases, in that order; junction bases with no gene match: 8. This CDR3 has 14 amino acids.